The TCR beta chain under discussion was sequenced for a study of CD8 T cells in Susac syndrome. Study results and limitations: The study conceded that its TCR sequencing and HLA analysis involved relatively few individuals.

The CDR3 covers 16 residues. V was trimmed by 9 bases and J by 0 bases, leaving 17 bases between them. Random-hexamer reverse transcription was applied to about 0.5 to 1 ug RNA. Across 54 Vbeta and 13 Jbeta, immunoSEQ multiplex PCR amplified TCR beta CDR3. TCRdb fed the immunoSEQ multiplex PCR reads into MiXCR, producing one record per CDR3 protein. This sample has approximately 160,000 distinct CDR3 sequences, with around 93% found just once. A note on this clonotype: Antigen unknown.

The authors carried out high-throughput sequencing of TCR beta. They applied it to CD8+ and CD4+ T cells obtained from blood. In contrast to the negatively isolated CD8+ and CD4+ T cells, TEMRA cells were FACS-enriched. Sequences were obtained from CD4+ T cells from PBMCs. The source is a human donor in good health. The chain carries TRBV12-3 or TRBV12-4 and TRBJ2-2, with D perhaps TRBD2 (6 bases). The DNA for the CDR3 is TGTGCCAGTCAATCAGGAGGGGCCTCGAACACCGGGGAGCTGTTTTTT. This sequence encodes CASQSGGASNTGELFF.